A single sample is the source of the 22 T cell receptor beta chains below, sequenced in a study of blood T cells in healthy people across ages. Alongside a J-beta primer mix, a sample-barcoded 5' primer served in a second PCR lasting roughly 7 to 11 cycles. TCRdb called the 5' RACE reads again in MiXCR, with one record for every CDR3 protein. The sample has hundreds of thousands of distinct CDR3 sequences, roughly 32% seen once. Sequenced input: blood. The receptor source for this set is a woman at least 80 years old in good health.

Ten or more counts support this clonotype. The rearrangement joins TRBV7-2 to TRBJ2-1; 11 nucleotides agree with TRBD2. Trimming at V came to 5 bases and at J to 7 bases, leaving 10 bases not matched to a gene. The germline CDR1 and CDR2 sequences are SGHTA and FQGNSA. The CDR3 spans 16 residues. CDR3 loop: CASSLGLAGGRNEQFF. In DNA, the CDR3 is TGTGCCAGCAGCCTCGGTCTAGCGGGGGGTAGGAATGAGCAGTTCTTC.

A few counts support this clonotype. The genes are TRBV30 and TRBJ2-7, with TRBD1 matching over 7 bases. Per the germline V gene, CDR1 is GTSNPN and CDR2 is SVGIG (reference sequence). This CDR3 has 13 amino acids. Trimming took 6 bases from V and 0 from J; bases not matched to a gene: 5. The CDR3 is CACRDRSSYEQYF. CDR3 DNA sequence: TGTGCCTGTAGGGACAGAAGCTCCTACGAGCAGTACTTC. Full variable domain (remainder filled in from reference TRBV30 and TRBJ2-7): SQTIHQWPATLVQPVGSPLSLECTVEGTSNPNLYWYRQAAGRGLQLLFYSVGIGQISSEVPQNLSASRPQDRQFILSSKKLLLSDSGFYLCACRDRSSYEQYFGPGTRLTVT.

About this clonotype: A much larger clone sits a single nucleotide away, making a read error possible. The chain employs TRBV2 and TRBJ1-4; 9 nucleotides match TRBD1. This CDR3 region has 15 residues. Per germline, CDR1 SNHLY and CDR2 FYNNEI. DNA for the CDR3: TGTGCCAGCAGCGTACCGGGACAGGGTAATGAAAAACGGTTTTTT. This gives the protein CASSVPGQGNEKRFF. Full variable domain (outside the CDR3, taken from reference TRBV2 and TRBJ1-4): EPEVTQTPSHQVTQMGQEVILRCVPISNHLYFYWYRQILGQKVEFLVSFYNNEISEKSEIFDDQFSVERPDGSNFTLKIRSTKLEDSAMYFCASSVPGQGNEKRFFGSGTQLSVL.

This clonotype was found once. The chain recombines TRBV12-3 or TRBV12-4 with TRBJ2-5; no firm D call. V lost 2 bases and J 5 bases, leaving 9 bases between the germline ends. This CDR3 has 13 residues. The CDR3 protein is CASSLLLGETQYF. CDR3 sequence (DNA): TGTGCCAGCAGTTTACTCTTAGGGGAGACCCAGTACTTC.

Turning to this clonotype: Just one base apart from a much larger clone, this may be a read error. The CDR3 protein is CSAGSGGANNEQYF. DNA of the CDR3: TGCAGTGCGGGAAGCGGGGGGGCCAACAATGAGCAGTACTTC. This chain connects TRBV20-1 to TRBJ2-7, with 10 bases matching TRBD2. The CDR3 is 14 amino acids. Germline CDR1 reads DFQATT; CDR2 reads SNEGSKA (reference sequence). V gave up 6 bases and J gave up 7 bases; unmatched junction bases: 12.

This clonotype was seen many times. V usage is TRBV6-5 and J usage is TRBJ2-3; 8 bases are a match to TRBD1. Germline loops: CDR1 MNHEY, CDR2 SVGAGI. The J segment lost 5 bases and the V segment lost 6 bases, leaving 7 bases of the junction unmatched. There are 14 residues in the CDR3. The CDR3 loop is CASRLDRVVDTQYF. CDR3 coding DNA: TGTGCCAGCAGGCTGGACAGGGTCGTAGATACGCAGTATTTT.

This clonotype was seen at least ten times. The chain is built from TRBV12-3 or TRBV12-4 and TRBJ1-5, with TRBD1 matching over 8 bases. The CDR3 covers 14 residues. V was pared by 6 bases and J by 6 bases, with 7 bases of the junction left unmatched. The CDR3 loop reads CASSPDRVVQPQHF. The CDR3 DNA reads TGTGCCAGCAGCCCGGACAGGGTGGTTCAGCCCCAGCATTTT.

About this clonotype: A much larger clone is a single base away; this may be a read error. The chain carries TRBV12-3 or TRBV12-4 and TRBJ2-3; 7 bases are a match to TRBD2. The CDR3 spans 15 residues. CDR3 residues: CASSPSRGRGDTEYF. CDR3 bases: TGTGCCAGCAGTCCATCCCGAGGTCGGGGGGATACGGAGTATTTT.

Many counts were recorded for this clonotype. V usage is TRBV6-5 and J usage is TRBJ2-3; a weak D match, TRBD2 (6 bases). The CDR3 runs to 15 residues. Trimming left V 6 bases short and J 1 base short, with 14 bases between. Per the germline V gene, CDR1 is MNHEY and CDR2 is SVGAGI. The CDR3 reads CASRLLAWGTDTQYF. The CDR3 DNA sequence: TGTGCCAGCAGATTACTAGCATGGGGCACAGATACGCAGTATTTT.

This rearrangement joins TRBV12-3 or TRBV12-4 to TRBJ2-7; D gene ambiguous. The CDR3 spans 11 residues. V was clipped by 6 bases and J by 7 bases, with 10 bases between them. CDR3 amino acids: CASRPCHEQYF. DNA of the CDR3: TGTGCCAGCAGACCTTGTCATGAGCAGTACTTC.

This clonotype was detected ten times or more. The CDR3 spells CASSLDTGLGEQYF. The CDR3, as DNA: TGTGCCAGCAGCTTGGATACAGGGCTAGGCGAGCAGTACTTC. The genes are TRBV5-6 and TRBJ2-7, with D perhaps TRBD1 (6 bases). The CDR3 is 14 residues long. The V end was cut by 0 bases, the J end by 6 bases, with 13 bases between. The germline V gene encodes CDR1 SGHDT and CDR2 YYEEEE.

This clonotype was counted once. A single base separates this from a much larger clone, so it may be a read error. The rearrangement uses TRBV6-2 or TRBV6-3 and TRBJ2-7; D remains ambiguous. This CDR3 spans 11 amino acids. In germline, CDR1 is MNHEY, CDR2 SVGEGT. The CDR3 is CARSTLNEQYF. In DNA form, the CDR3 reads TGTGCCCGCAGTACCTTAAATGAGCAGTACTTC.

This clonotype was picked up many times. This chain connects TRBV10-3 to TRBJ2-4, with 9 bases aligning to TRBD2. The J segment lost 2 bases and the V segment lost 0 bases, leaving 5 bases of the junction unmatched. Per the germline V gene, CDR1 is ENHRY and CDR2 is SYGVKD. There are 17 residues in the CDR3. The CDR3 sequence is CAISESSGGGTKNIQYF. In nucleotides, the CDR3 is TGTGCCATCAGTGAGTCTAGCGGGGGAGGAACCAAAAACATTCAGTACTTC.

The rearrangement uses TRBV6-1 and TRBJ1-2, with D perhaps matching TRBD1 (5 bases). With 3 bases removed from V and 3 bases from J, the gap between germline ends came to 8 bases. Germline V gene sequence: CDR1 MNHNS, CDR2 SASEGT. The CDR3 length is 13 residues. As DNA, the CDR3 is TGTGCCAGCAGTGATCTGGGGCACTATGGCTACACCTTC. Translated, it gives CASSDLGHYGYTF.

The CDR3 is CASSYQGTNEKLFF. CDR3 nucleotide sequence: TGTGCCAGCAGCTACCAGGGGACTAATGAAAAACTGTTTTTT. V and J are TRBV11-2 and TRBJ1-4; perhaps TRBD1 as D (6 bases). Trimming cost V 4 bases and J 2 bases, with 8 bases left between them. The germline gives CDR1 SGHAT, CDR2 FQNNGV. The CDR3 length is 14 residues.

This clonotype was counted at least ten times. This chain links TRBV4-3 with TRBJ1-2, with 8 bases identical to TRBD1. This CDR3 is built from 15 residues. V lost 1 base and J lost 6; bases outside the gene matches: 7. Germline-derived CDR1 and CDR2 are LGHNA and YSLEER. The CDR3 DNA is TGCGCCAGCAGCCAAGGCCCCGGGACAGGAGATGGCTACACCTTC. Translating it yields CASSQGPGTGDGYTF.

This clonotype was seen ten or more times. DNA for the CDR3: TGCAGTGCTAGAGATAGTGTAGCGTTGGGACAGTCCCAAGAGACCCAGTACTTC. Protein product: CSARDSVALGQSQETQYF. V usage is TRBV20-1 and J usage is TRBJ2-5; 7 bases are shared with TRBD1. This CDR3 is built from 18 residues. Trimming at V came to 0 bases and at J to 1 base, leaving 14 bases not matched to a gene. Germline V lookup: CDR1 DFQATT, CDR2 SNEGSKA (reference sequence).

The genes are TRBV4-1 and TRBJ2-3; D is unresolved. Trimming cost V 5 bases and J 4 bases, with 13 bases left between them. Germline lookup yields CDR1 MGHRA and CDR2 YSYEKL. The CDR3 extends over 14 amino acids. CDR3: CASSGILKPDTQYF. DNA for the CDR3: TGCGCCAGCAGCGGAATTTTAAAACCAGATACGCAGTATTTT.

This clonotype has a count of ten or more. The chain employs TRBV10-3 and TRBJ2-3; the match to TRBD2 covers 7 bases. There are 15 residues in the CDR3. V was pared by 6 bases and J by 4 bases, with 10 bases of the junction left unmatched. The V gene's germline CDR1 is ENHRY and CDR2 SYGVKD. This CDR3 reads CAISGGRGWADTQYF. DNA for the CDR3: TGTGCCATCAGCGGCGGGCGGGGGTGGGCAGATACGCAGTATTTT.

The table lists this clonotype with many counts. The rearrangement joins TRBV29-1 to TRBJ1-2; D is possibly TRBD1 (5 bases). The CDR3 covers 16 residues. Deletions cut 8 bases from V and 1 base from J, with 23 bases between. CDR1 is SQVTM and CDR2 is ANQGSEA in the germline V gene. The CDR3 protein is CSIQMGQGRINYGYTF. In DNA, the CDR3 is TGCAGCATCCAAATGGGGCAGGGCCGGATTAACTATGGCTACACCTTC.

V and J are TRBV7-2 and TRBJ2-5; 9 nucleotides line up with TRBD1. The last part of the DNA fits TRBJ2-7 better; the J call may be wrong. The V gene's germline CDR1 is SGHTA and CDR2 FQGNSA. This CDR3 is built from 15 residues. The CDR3: CATSGLGTGLYEQYF. The DNA of the CDR3 is TGTGCCACTTCGGGTCTGGGGACAGGGTTGTACGAGCAGTACTTC.

This clonotype has at least ten counts. The chain has TRBV11-2 and TRBJ2-5, with a possible D match to TRBD2 (6 bases). V was clipped by 3 bases and J by 5 bases, with 10 bases between them. The germline V gene has CDR1 SGHAT and CDR2 FQNNGV. CDR3 length: 13 amino acids. As DNA, the CDR3 is TGTGCCAGCAGCTTCGGAGGGGCGGAGACCCAGTACTTC. Translation: CASSFGGAETQYF.